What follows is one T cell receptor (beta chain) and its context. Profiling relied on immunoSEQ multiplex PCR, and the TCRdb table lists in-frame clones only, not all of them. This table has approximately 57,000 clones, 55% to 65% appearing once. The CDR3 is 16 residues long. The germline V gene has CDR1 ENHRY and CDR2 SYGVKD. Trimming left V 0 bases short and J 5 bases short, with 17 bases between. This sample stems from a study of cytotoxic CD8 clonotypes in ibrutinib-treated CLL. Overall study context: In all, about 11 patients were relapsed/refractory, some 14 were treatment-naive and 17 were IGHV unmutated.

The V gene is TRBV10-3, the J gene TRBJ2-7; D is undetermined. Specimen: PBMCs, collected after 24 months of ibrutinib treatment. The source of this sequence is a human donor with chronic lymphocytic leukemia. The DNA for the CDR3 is TGTGCCATCAGTGAGTCGAGGTCCGGAGTAACCCACGAGCAGTACTTC. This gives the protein CAISESRSGVTHEQYF.